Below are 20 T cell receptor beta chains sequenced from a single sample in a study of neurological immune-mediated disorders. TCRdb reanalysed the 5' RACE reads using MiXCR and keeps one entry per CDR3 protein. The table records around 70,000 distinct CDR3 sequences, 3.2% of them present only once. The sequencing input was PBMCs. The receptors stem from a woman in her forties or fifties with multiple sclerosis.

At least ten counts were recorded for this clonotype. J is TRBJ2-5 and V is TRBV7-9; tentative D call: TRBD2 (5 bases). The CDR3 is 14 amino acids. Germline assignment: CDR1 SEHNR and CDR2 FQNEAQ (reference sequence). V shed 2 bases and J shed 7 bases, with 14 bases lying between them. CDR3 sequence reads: CASSLRSGSGTQYF. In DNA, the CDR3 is TGTGCCAGCAGCTTAAGGTCGGGGAGCGGGACCCAGTACTTC.

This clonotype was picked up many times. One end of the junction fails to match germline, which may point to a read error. CDR3 region: CASSQDPPGARGEAQYF. CDR3 bases: TGTGCCAGCAGCCAAGATCCACCGGGAGCCCGAGGAGAGGCCCAGTACTTC. This rearrangement joins TRBV3-1 to TRBJ2-5; TRBD2 might be the D (6 bases). The CDR3 loop spans 17 amino acids. Germline V gene sequence: CDR1 LGHDT, CDR2 YNNKEL (reference sequence).

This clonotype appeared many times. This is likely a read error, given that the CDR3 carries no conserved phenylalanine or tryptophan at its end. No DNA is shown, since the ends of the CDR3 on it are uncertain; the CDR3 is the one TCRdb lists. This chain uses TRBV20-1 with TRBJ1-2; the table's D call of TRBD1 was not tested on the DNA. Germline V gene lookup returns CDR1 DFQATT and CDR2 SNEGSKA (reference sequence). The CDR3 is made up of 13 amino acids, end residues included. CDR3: CSARDRSISMATL.

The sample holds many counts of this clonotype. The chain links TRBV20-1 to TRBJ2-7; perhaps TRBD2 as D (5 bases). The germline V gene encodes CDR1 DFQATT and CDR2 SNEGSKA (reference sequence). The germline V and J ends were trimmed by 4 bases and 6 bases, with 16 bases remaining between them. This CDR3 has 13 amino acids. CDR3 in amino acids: CSAKSGLAGEQYF. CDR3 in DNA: TGCAGTGCTAAATCCGGACTGGCCGGCGAGCAGTACTTC.

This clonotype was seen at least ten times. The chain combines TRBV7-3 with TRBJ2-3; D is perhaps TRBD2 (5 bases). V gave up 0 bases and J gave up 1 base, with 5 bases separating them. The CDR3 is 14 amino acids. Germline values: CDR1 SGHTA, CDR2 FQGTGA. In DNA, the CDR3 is TGTGCCAGCAGCTTAACGGGAGGCACAGATACGCAGTATTTT. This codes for CASSLTGGTDTQYF.

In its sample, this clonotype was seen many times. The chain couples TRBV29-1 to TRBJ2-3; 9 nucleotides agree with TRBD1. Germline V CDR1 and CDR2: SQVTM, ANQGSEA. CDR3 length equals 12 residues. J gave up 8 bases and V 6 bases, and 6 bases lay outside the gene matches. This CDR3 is CSVEMDRGTQYF. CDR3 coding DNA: TGCAGCGTCGAAATGGACAGGGGTACGCAGTATTTT.

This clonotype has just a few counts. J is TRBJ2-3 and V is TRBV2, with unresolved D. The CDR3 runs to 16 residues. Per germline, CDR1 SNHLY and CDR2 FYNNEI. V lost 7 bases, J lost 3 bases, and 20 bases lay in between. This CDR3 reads CASIPRRAILTDTQYF. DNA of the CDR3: TGTGCCAGCATACCCCGACGAGCAATACTAACAGATACGCAGTATTTT. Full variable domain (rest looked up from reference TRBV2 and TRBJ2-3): EPEVTQTPSHQVTQMGQEVILRCVPISNHLYFYWYRQILGQKVEFLVSFYNNEISEKSEIFDDQFSVERPDGSNFTLKIRSTKLEDSAMYFCASIPRRAILTDTQYFGPGTRLTVL.

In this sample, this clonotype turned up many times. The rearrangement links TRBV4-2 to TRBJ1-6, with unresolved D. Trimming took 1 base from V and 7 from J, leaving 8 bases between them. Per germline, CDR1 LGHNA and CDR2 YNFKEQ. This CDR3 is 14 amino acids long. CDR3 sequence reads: CASSQVYSNSPLHF. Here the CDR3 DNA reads TGTGCCAGCAGCCAAGTTTACTCCAATTCACCCCTCCACTTT.

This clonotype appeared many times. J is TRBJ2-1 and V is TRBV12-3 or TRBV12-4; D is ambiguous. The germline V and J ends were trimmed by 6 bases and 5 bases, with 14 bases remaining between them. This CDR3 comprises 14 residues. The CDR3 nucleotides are TGTGCCAGCAGCTGGGCCTACGTGAACAATGAGCAGTTCTTC. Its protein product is CASSWAYVNNEQFF.

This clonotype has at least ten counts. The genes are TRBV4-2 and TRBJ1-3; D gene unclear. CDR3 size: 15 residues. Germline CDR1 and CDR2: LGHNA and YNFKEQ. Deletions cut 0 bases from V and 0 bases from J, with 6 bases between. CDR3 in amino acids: CASSQEVDSGNTIYF. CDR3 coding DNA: TGTGCCAGCAGCCAAGAGGTGGACTCTGGAAACACCATATATTTT.

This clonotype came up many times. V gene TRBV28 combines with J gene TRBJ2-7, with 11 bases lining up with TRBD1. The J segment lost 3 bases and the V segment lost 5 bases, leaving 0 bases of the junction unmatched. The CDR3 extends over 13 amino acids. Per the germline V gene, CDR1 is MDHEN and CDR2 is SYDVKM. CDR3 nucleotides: TGTGCCAGCAGTGGGACAGGGGGCTACGAGCAGTACTTC. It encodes CASSGTGGYEQYF.

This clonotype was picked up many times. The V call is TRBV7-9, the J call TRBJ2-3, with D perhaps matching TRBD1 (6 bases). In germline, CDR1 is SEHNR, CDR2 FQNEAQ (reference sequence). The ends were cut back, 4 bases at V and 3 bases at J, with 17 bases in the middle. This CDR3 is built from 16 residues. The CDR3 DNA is TGTGCCAGCAGCTCGGTAACAGGGTCCCCGACAGATACGCAGTATTTT. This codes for CASSSVTGSPTDTQYF.

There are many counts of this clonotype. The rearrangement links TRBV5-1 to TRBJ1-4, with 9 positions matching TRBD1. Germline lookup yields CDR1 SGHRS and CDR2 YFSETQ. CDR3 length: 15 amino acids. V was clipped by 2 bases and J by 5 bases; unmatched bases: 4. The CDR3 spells CASSLDGTGNEKLFF. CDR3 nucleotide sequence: TGCGCCAGCAGCTTAGACGGGACAGGGAATGAAAAACTGTTTTTT.

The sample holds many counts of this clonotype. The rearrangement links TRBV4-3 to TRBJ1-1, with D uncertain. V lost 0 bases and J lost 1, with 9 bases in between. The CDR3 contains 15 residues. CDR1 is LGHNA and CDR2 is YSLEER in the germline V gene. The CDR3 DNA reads TGCGCCAGCAGCCAAGAAGCAGGCCGGAACACTGAAGCTTTCTTT. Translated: CASSQEAGRNTEAFF.

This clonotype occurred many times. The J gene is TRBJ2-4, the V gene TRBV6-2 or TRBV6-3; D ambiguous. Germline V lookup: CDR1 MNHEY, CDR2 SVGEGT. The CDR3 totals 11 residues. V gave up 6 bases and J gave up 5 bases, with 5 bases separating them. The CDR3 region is CASSRQNIQYF. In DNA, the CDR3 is TGTGCCAGCAGCAGACAAAACATTCAGTACTTC.

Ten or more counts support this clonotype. The CDR3 loop is CSVETTGTNTEAFF. CDR3 coding DNA: TGCAGCGTTGAGACTACGGGGACAAACACTGAAGCTTTCTTT. The V call is TRBV29-1, the J call TRBJ1-1, with D tentatively TRBD1 (6 bases). Trimming pared 3 bases from V and 2 bases from J, leaving 13 bases between. Germline CDR1 and CDR2: SQVTM and ANQGSEA. CDR3 length: 14 amino acids. The whole variable domain, remainder taken from reference TRBV29-1 and TRBJ1-1, is SAVISQKPSRDICQRGTSLTIQCQVDSQVTMMFWYRQQPGQSLTLIATANQGSEATYESGFVIDKFPISRPNLTFSTLTVSNMSPEDSSIYLCSVETTGTNTEAFFGQGTRLTVV.

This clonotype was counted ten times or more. CDR3 in DNA: TGTGCCAGCAGTTACACCGGCGGGGGCTACGAGCAGTACGTC. It is translated as CASSYTGGGYEQYV. The J gene is TRBJ2-7, the V gene TRBV6-2 or TRBV6-3; 7 nucleotides align to TRBD2. V shed 2 bases and J 3 bases; nucleotides not matched to a gene: 4. Germline V gene data show CDR1 as MNHEY and CDR2 as SVGEGT. The CDR3 spans 14 residues.

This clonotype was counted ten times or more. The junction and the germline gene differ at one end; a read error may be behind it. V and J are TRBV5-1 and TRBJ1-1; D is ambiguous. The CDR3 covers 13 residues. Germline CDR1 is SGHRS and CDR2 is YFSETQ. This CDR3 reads CASSLWAATAAFF. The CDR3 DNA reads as TGCGCCAGCAGCTTGTGGGCAGCCACTGCAGCTTTCTTT.

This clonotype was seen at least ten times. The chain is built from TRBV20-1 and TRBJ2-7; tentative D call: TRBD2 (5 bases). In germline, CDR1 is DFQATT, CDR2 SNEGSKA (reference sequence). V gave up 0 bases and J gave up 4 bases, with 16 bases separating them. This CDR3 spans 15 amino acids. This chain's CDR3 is CSARDRRAGEYEQYF. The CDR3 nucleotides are TGCAGTGCTAGAGATAGACGGGCGGGTGAATACGAGCAGTACTTC.

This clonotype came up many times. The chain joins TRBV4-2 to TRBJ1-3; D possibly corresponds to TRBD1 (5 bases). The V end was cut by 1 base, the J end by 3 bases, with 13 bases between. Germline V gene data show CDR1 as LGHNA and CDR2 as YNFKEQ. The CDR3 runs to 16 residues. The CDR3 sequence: CASSQGETQGGNTIYF. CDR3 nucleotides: TGTGCCAGCAGCCAAGGGGAAACTCAGGGTGGAAACACCATATATTTT.